A single sample gave rise to the 10 T cell receptor beta chains below, sequenced in a study of shared clonotypes between healthy human individuals. Sequenced by immunoSEQ multiplex PCR; TCRdb stores in-frame clones only, minus some. The sample consists of over 2 million clones, roughly 96% of them appearing once. The material sequenced was naive CD4+ T cells sorted from blood. The subset here: CD45RA+ positively selected. The source is a man younger than 35 in good health.

The chain links TRBV15 to TRBJ2-5; D is ambiguous. The V and J ends lost 1 base and 0 bases respectively, with 9 bases between them. The CDR3 is made up of 15 amino acids. CDR1 LNHNV and CDR2 YYDKDF come from the germline V gene (reference sequence). CDR3 sequence (DNA): TGTGCCACCAGCAGAGGGAATACAGACCAAGAGACCCAGTACTTC. Protein product: CATSRGNTDQETQYF.

The CDR3 nucleotides are TGTGCCAGCAGCCCGGACAGGGGAACAGATACGCAGTATTTT. Translation gives CASSPDRGTDTQYF. This chain connects TRBV7-2 to TRBJ2-3; 9 bases agree with TRBD1. Per the germline V gene, CDR1 is SGHTA and CDR2 is FQGNSA. The CDR3 is 14 residues long. J gave up 3 bases and V 5 bases, and 3 bases lay outside the gene matches. The full variable domain, with the rest looked up from reference TRBV7-2 and TRBJ2-3, is GAGVSQSPSNKVTEKGKDVELRCDPISGHTALYWYRQSLGQGLEFLIYFQGNSAPDKSGLPSDRFSAERTGGSVSTLTIQRTQQEDSAVYLCASSPDRGTDTQYFGPGTRLTVL.

V and J are TRBV6-1 and TRBJ1-1; maybe TRBD1 (5 bases). V lost 4 bases to trimming and J lost 3 bases, with 9 bases between them. Per the germline V gene, CDR1 is MNHNS and CDR2 is SASEGT. The CDR3 extends over 13 amino acids. The CDR3 here is CASSALRDTEAFF. The CDR3 region has the DNA TGTGCCAGCAGTGCCCTCAGGGACACTGAAGCTTTCTTT.

Turning to this clone: The same CDR3 is also encoded by other DNA sequences in this sample. The chain carries TRBV29-1 and TRBJ2-1, with D possibly being TRBD2 (6 bases). Per germline, CDR1 SQVTM and CDR2 ANQGSEA. The CDR3 runs to 15 residues. V was pared by 3 bases and J by 3 bases, with 15 bases between. The CDR3 DNA reads TGCAGCGTTGAGGGCTTGACTAGTAACTACAATGAGCAGTTCTTC. This translates into CSVEGLTSNYNEQFF.

About this clone: The junction differs from germline at one of its ends, possibly a read error. The rearrangement joins TRBV5-1 to TRBJ2-1; D uncertain. The CDR3 is made up of 15 amino acids. Germline-derived CDR1 and CDR2 are SGHRS and YFSETQ. CDR3 DNA sequence: TGCGCCAGCCGCTTAGAAGGAAATACCTACAATGAGCAGTTCTTC. Protein: CASRLEGNTYNEQFF.

The CDR3 DNA follows: TGTGCCAGCAGTTCTCTGGACAGGGGGCACACCATATATTTT. Translation gives CASSSLDRGHTIYF. The chain couples TRBV6-5 to TRBJ1-3; 11 bases agree with TRBD1. The CDR3 extends over 14 amino acids. Trimming cost V 4 bases and J 8 bases; bases outside gene matches: 4. Germline assignment: CDR1 MNHEY and CDR2 SVGAGI.

This clone turned up a few times. This sequence joins TRBV30 and TRBJ1-5, with D uncertain. CDR1 is GTSNPN, CDR2 SVGIG, per germline (reference sequence). CDR3 length: 13 residues. With 2 bases removed from V and 4 bases from J, the gap between germline ends came to 9 bases. The CDR3 spells CAWSLEVNQPQHF. The CDR3 bases are TGTGCCTGGAGTTTGGAGGTAAATCAGCCCCAGCATTTT.

The chain employs TRBV5-6 and TRBJ2-7; maybe TRBD2 (6 bases). This CDR3 has 15 residues. V lost 4 bases and J lost 2, with 16 bases in between. Germline CDR1 and CDR2: SGHDT and YYEEEE. CDR3 region: CASSIAPGEAYEQYF. Here the CDR3 DNA reads TGTGCCAGCAGCATTGCCCCGGGAGAGGCCTACGAGCAGTACTTC. Using reference TRBV5-6 and TRBJ2-7 for the parts outside the CDR3, the full variable domain is DAGVTQSPTHLIKTRGQQVTLRCSPKSGHDTVSWYQQALGQGPQFIFQYYEEEERQRGNFPDRFSGHQFPNYSSELNVNALLLGDSALYLCASSIAPGEAYEQYFGPGTRLTVT.

The chain carries TRBV27 and TRBJ1-6, with D maybe TRBD1 (6 bases). The CDR3 runs 14 residues. Germline CDR1 is MNHEY and CDR2 is SMNVEV (reference sequence). V lost 2 bases to trimming and J lost 8 bases, with 10 bases between them. The CDR3 reads CASSLAQGYSPLHF. CDR3 DNA sequence: TGTGCCAGCAGTTTAGCCCAGGGGTATTCACCCCTCCACTTT.

This clone was seen a few times. The chain is built from TRBV10-1 and TRBJ1-2; D is unresolved. The V end lost 0 bases, the J end lost 0 bases, and 11 bases lay between the germline ends. The V gene's germline CDR1 is WNHNN and CDR2 SYGVQD (reference sequence). This CDR3 is built from 16 residues. CDR3 residues: CASSESKSPPNYGYTF. The CDR3, as DNA: TGCGCCAGCAGTGAGTCGAAATCCCCTCCTAACTATGGCTACACCTTC.